Each of the 8 T cell receptor beta chains below was sequenced from the same sample in a study of cytotoxic CD8 clonotypes in ibrutinib-treated CLL. Sequencing was performed with immunoSEQ multiplex PCR; in TCRdb, only in-frame clones are kept and a portion is missing. The repertoire consists of around 310,000 clones, with 80% occurring once and the leading ten covering under 8.5%. This material consisted of PBMCs, taken before ibrutinib treatment. These receptors all stem from a human donor with chronic lymphocytic leukemia.

V is TRBV2 and J is TRBJ2-7; TRBD1 might be the D (5 bases). CDR1 and CDR2 (germline): SNHLY, FYNNEI. Deletions cut 3 bases from V and 1 base from J, with 10 bases between. The CDR3 is made up of 14 amino acids. CDR3 DNA: TGTGCCAGCAGTGACCAGGGTCAATCCTACGAGCAGTACTTC. This gives the protein CASSDQGQSYEQYF.

This chain joins TRBV11-2 and TRBJ2-1, with TRBD2 as a possible D gene (6 bases). V was clipped by 2 bases and J by 5 bases, with 22 bases between them. Germline V gene lookup returns CDR1 SGHAT and CDR2 FQNNGV. This CDR3 has 18 residues. DNA of the CDR3: TGTGCCAGCAGCTTAAAGGCTGGAGGGGTACGGTGGGACAATGAGCAGTTCTTC. This encodes CASSLKAGGVRWDNEQFF.

The chain combines TRBV2 with TRBJ2-2, with D possibly being TRBD2 (5 bases). V lost 3 bases and J lost 4, with 12 bases in between. This CDR3 is 15 amino acids long. Per germline, CDR1 SNHLY and CDR2 FYNNEI. Here the CDR3 DNA reads TGTGCCAGCAGTGATCGGGGATTTTCCACCGGGGAGCTGTTTTTT. Amino acids: CASSDRGFSTGELFF. Combining the CDR3 with reference TRBV2 and TRBJ2-2 gives the whole variable domain EPEVTQTPSHQVTQMGQEVILRCVPISNHLYFYWYRQILGQKVEFLVSFYNNEISEKSEIFDDQFSVERPDGSNFTLKIRSTKLEDSAMYFCASSDRGFSTGELFFGEGSRLTVL.

V is TRBV5-1 and J is TRBJ2-1, with TRBD1 as a possible D gene (5 bases). V dropped 2 bases and J dropped 5 bases, with 8 bases sitting between them. The CDR3 totals 13 residues. Germline V CDR1 and CDR2: SGHRS, YFSETQ. For the CDR3, the DNA is TGCGCCAGCAGCTTAGACAGTAACAATGAGCAGTTCTTC. Residues: CASSLDSNNEQFF.

The chain has TRBV7-2 and TRBJ2-7, with D uncertain. Germline lookup yields CDR1 SGHTA and CDR2 FQGNSA. Trimming took off 5 bases at V and 6 bases at J, with 14 bases between the two ends. This CDR3 comprises 13 residues. The DNA of the CDR3 is TGTGCCAGCAGCATGGCCGAAGGGTCCGAGCAGTACTTC. Residues: CASSMAEGSEQYF.

The V and J genes are TRBV19 and TRBJ2-7; D is uncertain. V was cut by 5 bases and J by 6 bases, with 17 bases left in between. Germline loops: CDR1 LNHDA, CDR2 SQIVND (reference sequence). CDR3 length: 14 amino acids. In DNA, the CDR3 is TGTGCCAGTAGTCCCCGCACCGCTTGGGGCGAGCAGTACTTC. Its translation: CASSPRTAWGEQYF.

The chain carries TRBV5-4 and TRBJ2-7; D might be TRBD1 (6 bases). From germline, CDR1 is SGHNT and CDR2 YYREEE (reference sequence). Between the trimmed V and J ends, which lost 2 bases and 4 bases, there was a span of 7 bases. The CDR3 is 12 residues long. CDR3 DNA: TGTGCCAGCAGCTTAGGGGGTTACGAGCAGTACTTC. This encodes CASSLGGYEQYF.

This clone was picked up one time. The V gene is TRBV7-2, the J gene TRBJ2-7, with 8 bases lining up with TRBD2. V dropped 3 bases and J dropped 2; count of bases not matched to a gene: 9. From germline, CDR1 is SGHTA and CDR2 FQGNSA. The CDR3 sequence is 16 residues long. The CDR3 sequence: CASSFTSGTRTYEQYF. Here the CDR3 DNA reads TGTGCCAGCAGCTTTACGTCCGGGACTAGAACCTACGAGCAGTACTTC.